The entry below gives a single TCR beta chain sequence along with its context. The antigen is not known. Relative to the germline gene, one junction end is altered; a read error may explain this. These data are taken from a study of vaccination and CD4 T cells after COVID-19. Described treatment: roughly 10-day PBMC culture with coronavirus spike peptide pools or control peptides (ViraFEST assay). Cultured CD4+ T cells had their DNA profiled by the Oncomine TCR Beta short-read assay. TCRdb ran MiXCR on the PCR reads and lists one entry per CDR3 protein. The top ten hold about a tenth of the sample, which has about 26,000 distinct CDR3 sequences, about 41% seen once. Germline assignment: CDR1 MNHNS and CDR2 SASEGT. The CDR3 is made up of 15 amino acids.

The genes are TRBV6-1 and TRBJ2-4, with 9 bases identical to TRBD1. The sequence was collected from a human donor who had recovered from COVID-19. Sequenced sample: CD4+ T cells from blood, cultured in vitro. The CDR3 sequence: CASREGGQGKNIQYF. DNA for the CDR3: TGTGCCAGCAGAGAAGGGGGACAGGGCAAAAACATTCAGTACTTC.